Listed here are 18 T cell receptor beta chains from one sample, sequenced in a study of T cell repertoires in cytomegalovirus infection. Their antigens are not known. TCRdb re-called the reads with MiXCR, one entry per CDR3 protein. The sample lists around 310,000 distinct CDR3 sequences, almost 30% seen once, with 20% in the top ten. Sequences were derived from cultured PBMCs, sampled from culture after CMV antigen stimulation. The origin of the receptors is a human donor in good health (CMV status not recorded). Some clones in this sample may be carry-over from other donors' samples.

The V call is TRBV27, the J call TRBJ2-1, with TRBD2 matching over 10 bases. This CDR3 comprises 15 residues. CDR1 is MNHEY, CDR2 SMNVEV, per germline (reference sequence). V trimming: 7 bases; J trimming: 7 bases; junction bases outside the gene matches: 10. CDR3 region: CASTQRLAGENEQFF. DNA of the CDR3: TGTGCCAGCACCCAGAGGCTAGCGGGAGAGAATGAGCAGTTCTTC.

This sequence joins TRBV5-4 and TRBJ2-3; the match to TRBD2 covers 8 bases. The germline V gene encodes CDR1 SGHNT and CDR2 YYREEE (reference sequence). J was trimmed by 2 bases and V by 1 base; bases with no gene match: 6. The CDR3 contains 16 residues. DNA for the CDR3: TGTGCCAGCAGCTTGTACTTAGCGGGACTCACAGATACGCAGTATTTT. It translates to CASSLYLAGLTDTQYF.

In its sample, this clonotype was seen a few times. In DNA, the CDR3 is TGTGCCAGCAGAGGACAGGGGGGAGGCTACACCTTC. It translates to CASRGQGGGYTF. The gene calls are TRBV6-1 and TRBJ1-2; 10 bases agree with TRBD1. In germline, CDR1 is MNHNS, CDR2 SASEGT. With V trimmed by 6 bases and J by 8 bases, 3 bases remained unmatched. This CDR3 has 12 residues.

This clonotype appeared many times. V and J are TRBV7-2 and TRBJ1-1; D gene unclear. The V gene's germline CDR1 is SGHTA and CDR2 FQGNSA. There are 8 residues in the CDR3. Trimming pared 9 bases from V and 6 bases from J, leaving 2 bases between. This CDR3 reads CARAEAFF. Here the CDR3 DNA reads TGTGCCAGGGCTGAAGCTTTCTTT.

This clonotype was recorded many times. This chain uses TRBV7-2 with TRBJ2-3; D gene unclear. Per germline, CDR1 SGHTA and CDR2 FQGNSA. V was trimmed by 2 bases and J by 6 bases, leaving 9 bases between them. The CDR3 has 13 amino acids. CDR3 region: CASSLFDEDTQYF. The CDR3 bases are TGTGCCAGCAGCTTATTTGACGAGGATACGCAGTATTTT.

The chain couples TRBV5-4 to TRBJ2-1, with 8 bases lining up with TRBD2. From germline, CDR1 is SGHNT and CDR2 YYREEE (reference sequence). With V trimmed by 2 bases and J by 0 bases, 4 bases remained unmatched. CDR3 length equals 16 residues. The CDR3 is CASSFKRERSYNEQFF. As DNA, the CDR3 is TGTGCCAGCAGCTTTAAGCGGGAGCGCTCCTACAATGAGCAGTTCTTC.

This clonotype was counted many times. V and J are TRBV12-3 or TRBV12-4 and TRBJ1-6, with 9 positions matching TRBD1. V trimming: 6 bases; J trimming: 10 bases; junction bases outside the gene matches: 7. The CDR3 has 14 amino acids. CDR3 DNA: TGTGCCAGCAGGATGGACAGGGGTTGGTCACCCCTCCACTTT. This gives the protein CASRMDRGWSPLHF.

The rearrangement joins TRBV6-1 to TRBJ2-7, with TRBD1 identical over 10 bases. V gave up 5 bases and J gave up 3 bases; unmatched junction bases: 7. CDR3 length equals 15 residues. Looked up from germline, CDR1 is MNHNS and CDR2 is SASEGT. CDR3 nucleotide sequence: TGTGCCAGCAGTTACCGGGACAGGGGAGGCTACGAGCAGTACTTC. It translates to CASSYRDRGGYEQYF.

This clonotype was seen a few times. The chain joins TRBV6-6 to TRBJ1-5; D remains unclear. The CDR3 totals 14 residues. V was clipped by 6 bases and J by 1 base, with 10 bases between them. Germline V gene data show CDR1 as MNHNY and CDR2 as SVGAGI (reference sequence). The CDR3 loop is CASRGWKSNQPQHF. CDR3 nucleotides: TGTGCCAGCAGAGGGTGGAAGAGCAATCAGCCCCAGCATTTT.

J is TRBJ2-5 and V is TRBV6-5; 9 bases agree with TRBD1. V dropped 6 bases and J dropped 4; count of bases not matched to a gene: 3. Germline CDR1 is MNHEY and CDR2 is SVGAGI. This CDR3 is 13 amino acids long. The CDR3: CASSRGQGETQYF. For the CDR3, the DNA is TGTGCCAGCAGCCGGGGACAGGGAGAGACCCAGTACTTC.

The DNA of the CDR3 is TGTGCCAGCAGCCAAGCGGGGCTAGCGGGGTCCCAGTACTTC. It encodes CASSQAGLAGSQYF. The V and J genes are TRBV4-2 and TRBJ2-5; TRBD2 matches at 9 bases. V was pared by 1 base and J by 9 bases, with 6 bases of the junction left unmatched. From germline, CDR1 is LGHNA and CDR2 YNFKEQ. The CDR3 contains 14 residues.

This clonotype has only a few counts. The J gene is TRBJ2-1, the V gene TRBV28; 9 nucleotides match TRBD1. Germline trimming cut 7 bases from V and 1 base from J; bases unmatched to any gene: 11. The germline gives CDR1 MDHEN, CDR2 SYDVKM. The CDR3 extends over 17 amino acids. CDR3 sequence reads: CASNVLLGQGSYNEQFF. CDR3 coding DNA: TGTGCCAGCAACGTTCTTTTGGGACAGGGTTCCTACAATGAGCAGTTCTTC.

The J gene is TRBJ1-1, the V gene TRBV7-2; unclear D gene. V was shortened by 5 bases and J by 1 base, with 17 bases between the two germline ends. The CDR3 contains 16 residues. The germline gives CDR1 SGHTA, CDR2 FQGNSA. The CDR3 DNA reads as TGTGCCAGCAGCCCCCAAGTCGTCAACCCGAACACTGAAGCTTTCTTT. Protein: CASSPQVVNPNTEAFF. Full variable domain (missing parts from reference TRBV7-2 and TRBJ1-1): GAGVSQSPSNKVTEKGKDVELRCDPISGHTALYWYRQSLGQGLEFLIYFQGNSAPDKSGLPSDRFSAERTGGSVSTLTIQRTQQEDSAVYLCASSPQVVNPNTEAFFGQGTRLTVV.

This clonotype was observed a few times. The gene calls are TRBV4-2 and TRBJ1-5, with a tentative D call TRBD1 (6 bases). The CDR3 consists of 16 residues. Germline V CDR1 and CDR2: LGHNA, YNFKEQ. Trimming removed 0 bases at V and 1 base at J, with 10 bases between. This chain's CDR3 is CASSQDGGQSNQPQHF. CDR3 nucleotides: TGTGCCAGCAGCCAAGATGGGGGCCAGAGCAATCAGCCCCAGCATTTT.

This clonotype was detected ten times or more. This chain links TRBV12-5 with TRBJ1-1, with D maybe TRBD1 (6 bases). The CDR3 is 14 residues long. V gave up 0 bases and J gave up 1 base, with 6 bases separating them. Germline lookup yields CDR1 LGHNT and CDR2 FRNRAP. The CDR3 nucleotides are TGTGCTAGTGGTTTGGTAGGGGGGAACACTGAAGCTTTCTTT. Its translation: CASGLVGGNTEAFF.

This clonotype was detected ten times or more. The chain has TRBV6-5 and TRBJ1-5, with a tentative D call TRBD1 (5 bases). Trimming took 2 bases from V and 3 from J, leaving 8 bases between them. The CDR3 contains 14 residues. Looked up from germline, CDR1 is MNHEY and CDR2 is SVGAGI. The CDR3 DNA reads TGTGCCAGCAGTTACAGGGGAAACAATCAGCCCCAGCATTTT. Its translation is CASSYRGNNQPQHF.

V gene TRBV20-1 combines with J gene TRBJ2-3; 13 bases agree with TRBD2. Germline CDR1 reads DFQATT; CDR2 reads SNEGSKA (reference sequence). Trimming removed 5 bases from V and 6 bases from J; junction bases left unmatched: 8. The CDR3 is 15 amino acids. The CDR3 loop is CSAPGLAGVWDTQYF. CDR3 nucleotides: TGCAGTGCTCCCGGACTAGCGGGAGTCTGGGATACGCAGTATTTT.

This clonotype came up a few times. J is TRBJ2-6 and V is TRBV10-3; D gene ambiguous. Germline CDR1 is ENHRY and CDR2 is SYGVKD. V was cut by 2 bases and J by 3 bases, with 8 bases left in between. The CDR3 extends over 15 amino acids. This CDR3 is CAISEGVRGANVLTF. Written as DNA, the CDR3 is TGTGCCATCAGTGAGGGGGTACGTGGGGCCAACGTCCTGACTTTC.